A single sample is the source of the 3 T cell receptor beta chains below, sequenced in a study of blood T cell repertoires in COVID-19. TCRdb's table, derived via immunoSEQ multiplex PCR, lists solely in-frame clones and lacks some. This sample has 200,000 or so clones, with around 80% found just once. Sequencing was performed on peripheral blood. These receptor sequences come from a man aged 25 to 45 with active or convalescent COVID-19.

The chain couples TRBV12-3 or TRBV12-4 to TRBJ2-3, with a tentative D call TRBD2 (5 bases). The CDR3 is 13 amino acids. The V gene lost 2 bases and the J gene lost 6 bases, with 9 bases spanning the gap. CDR3 bases: TGTGCCAGCAGTTTAAGGGAGCCTGATACGCAGTATTTT. Translated: CASSLREPDTQYF.

The chain carries TRBV7-2 and TRBJ2-2; TRBD2 is a possible D gene (5 bases). This CDR3 is 16 amino acids long. Germline V lookup: CDR1 SGHTA, CDR2 FQGNSA. V lost 2 bases and J 3 bases, leaving 13 bases between the germline ends. CDR3 in DNA: TGTGCCAGCAGCTTACAGGCGGGTTTGGACACCGGGGAGCTGTTTTTT. Translating it yields CASSLQAGLDTGELFF.

Only one count was recorded for this clone. The rearrangement links TRBV6-2 or TRBV6-3 to TRBJ1-5, with D possibly being TRBD1 (5 bases). Trimming stripped 2 bases from V and 3 bases from J, with 11 bases between. The germline gives CDR1 MNHEY, CDR2 SVGEGT. The length of the CDR3 is 15 residues. CDR3 residues: CASSYNGQVNQPQHF. As DNA, the CDR3 is TGTGCCAGCAGTTACAATGGACAAGTCAATCAGCCCCAGCATTTT.